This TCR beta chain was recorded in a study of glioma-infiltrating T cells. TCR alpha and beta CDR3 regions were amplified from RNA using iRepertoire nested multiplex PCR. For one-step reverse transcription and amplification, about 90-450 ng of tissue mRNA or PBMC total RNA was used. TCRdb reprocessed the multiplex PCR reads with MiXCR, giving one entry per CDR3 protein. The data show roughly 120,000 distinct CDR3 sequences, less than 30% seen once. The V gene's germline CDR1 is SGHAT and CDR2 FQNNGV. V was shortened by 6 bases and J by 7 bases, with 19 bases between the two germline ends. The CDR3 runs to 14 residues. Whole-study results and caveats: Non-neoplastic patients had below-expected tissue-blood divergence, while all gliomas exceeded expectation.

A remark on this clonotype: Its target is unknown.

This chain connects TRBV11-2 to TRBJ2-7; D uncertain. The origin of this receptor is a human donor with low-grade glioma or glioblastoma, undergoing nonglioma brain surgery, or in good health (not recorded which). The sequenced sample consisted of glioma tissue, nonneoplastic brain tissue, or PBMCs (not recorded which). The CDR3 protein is CASRPSNPSQEQYF. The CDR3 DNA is TGTGCCAGCAGACCTTCTAACCCTTCCCAGGAGCAGTACTTC. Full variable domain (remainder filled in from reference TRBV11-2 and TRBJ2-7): EAGVAQSPRYKIIEKRQSVAFWCNPISGHATLYWYQQILGQGPKLLIQFQNNGVVDDSQLPKDRFSAERLKGVDSTLKIQPAKLEDSAVYLCASRPSNPSQEQYFGPGTRLTVT.